Listed below are T cell receptor beta chains from one sample, sequenced in a study of blood T cell repertoires in COVID-19. Libraries were prepared by immunoSEQ multiplex PCR; TCRdb keeps only in-frame clonotypes and omits some of them. The data hold about 75,000 clones, with 80% to 90% observed a single time. The sequenced material came from peripheral blood. All receptors come from a man at least 80 years old with COVID-19, enrolled during active disease. Both conserved end residues are part of each CDR3. Each record gives: J gene, clone size, V gene, D gene, CDR3 protein, CDR3 DNA. The D gene is left open where the match is weak. Rows give clone size only sometimes, using once, few, many, or a class for an expanded clone.

>TRBJ2-2|-|TRBV19|TRBD1
CASSRDRGLGGELFF
TGTGCCAGTAGCCGGGACAGGGGGCTTGGCGGGGAGCTGTTTTTT
>TRBJ2-4|-|TRBV18|TRBD1
CASSSTGGGDIQYF
TGTGCCAGCTCGTCCACAGGGGGAGGAGACATTCAGTACTTC
>TRBJ2-1|-|TRBV9|TRBD1
CASSVAGTGRGDEQFF
TGTGCCAGCAGCGTAGCGGGGACAGGGCGAGGGGATGAGCAGTTCTTC
>TRBJ2-1|-|TRBV19|TRBD2
CASKPTSGGAGEQFF
TGTGCCAGTAAACCGACTAGCGGGGGGGCCGGGGAGCAGTTCTTC
>TRBJ2-7|once|TRBV18|TRBD2
CASSSRGVNIYEQYF
TGTGCCAGCTCATCCCGGGGGGTCAATATATACGAGCAGTACTTC
>TRBJ1-5|-|TRBV7-9|TRBD1
CASSSPTGGLSNQPQHF
TGTGCCAGCAGCTCCCCGACAGGGGGCCTGAGCAATCAGCCCCAGCATTTT
>TRBJ1-5|once|TRBV5-1|-
CASSPSGGGTDSNQPQHF
TGCGCCAGCAGCCCCTCGGGTGGGGGGACTGATAGCAATCAGCCCCAGCATTTT
>TRBJ2-7|-|TRBV2|TRBD2
CASRASGGGSSYGQYF
TGTGCCAGCAGGGCGTCTGGCGGGGGAAGCTCCTACGGGCAGTACTTC
>TRBJ2-4|-|TRBV7-9|TRBD1
CASSAGQGQNIQYF
TGTGCCAGCAGCGCCGGACAGGGGCAAAACATTCAGTACTTC
>TRBJ2-6|once|TRBV6-2/TRBV6-3|-
CASSHGAAGANVLTF
TGTGCCAGCAGTCATGGGGCTGCTGGGGCCAACGTCCTGACTTTC
>TRBJ2-2|-|TRBV4-2|TRBD2
CASSQGRGGFNTGELFF
TGTGCCAGCAGCCAAGGTCGGGGGGGCTTTAACACCGGGGAGCTGTTTTTT
>TRBJ2-7|-|TRBV7-2|-
CASSLDPGTYEQYF
TGTGCCAGCAGCTTAGACCCGGGGACCTACGAGCAGTACTTC
>TRBJ2-3|-|TRBV10-3|TRBD2
CAINPGGGTQYF
TGTGCCATCAACCCGGGAGGGGGTACGCAGTATTTT
>TRBJ1-1|-|TRBV25-1|-
CASSAGRNTEAFF
TGTGCCAGCTCGGCGGGAAGGAACACTGAAGCTTTCTTT
>TRBJ1-2|-|TRBV2|-
CASSIGGSGYTF
TGTGCCAGCAGTATCGGGGGTTCTGGCTACACCTTC
>TRBJ2-1|-|TRBV4-3|-
CASSQDPGDRVHEQFF
TGCGCCAGCAGCCAAGACCCAGGGGATAGGGTCCATGAGCAGTTCTTC
>TRBJ2-1|-|TRBV3-1/TRBV3-2|TRBD1
CASTRDRGYNEQFF
TGTGCCAGCACCCGGGACAGGGGGTACAATGAGCAGTTCTTC
>TRBJ1-4|-|TRBV27|-
CASSPSREEKLFF
TGTGCCAGCAGTCCCAGTCGGGAGGAAAAACTGTTTTTT
>TRBJ1-5|-|TRBV5-5|-
CASSLDENQPQHF
TGTGCCAGCAGCTTGGACGAGAATCAGCCCCAGCATTTT
>TRBJ2-7|-|TRBV14|TRBD1
CASSQFQQGSLNYEQYF
TGTGCCAGCAGCCAATTCCAACAGGGGTCCCTCAACTACGAGCAGTACTTC
>TRBJ1-2|few|TRBV7-8|TRBD1
CASSLKPGQGASDYGYTF
TGTGCCAGCAGCCTAAAACCGGGACAGGGGGCGTCTGACTATGGCTACACCTTC
>TRBJ2-7|-|TRBV11-3|TRBD1
CASSQGQAHEQYF
TGTGCCAGCAGCCAGGGACAGGCCCACGAGCAGTACTTC
>TRBJ2-3|-|TRBV5-1|TRBD2
CASHFVAGGPTDTQYF
TGCGCCAGCCACTTTGTAGCGGGGGGGCCCACAGATACGCAGTATTTT
>TRBJ1-6|-|TRBV27|TRBD1
CASSLSGRGLRGNNSPLHF
TGTGCCAGCAGTTTATCGGGCAGGGGGCTTCGTGGGAATAATTCACCCCTCCACTTT
>TRBJ2-1|-|TRBV11-3|-
CASSHRASSEQFF
TGTGCCAGCAGCCACAGGGCATCGAGTGAGCAGTTCTTC
>TRBJ1-4|once|TRBV10-3|TRBD1
CAISEFGTANEKLFF
TGTGCCATCAGTGAATTCGGGACAGCAAATGAAAAACTGTTTTTT
>TRBJ1-2|-|TRBV27|-
CASRGSANYGYTF
TGTGCCAGCCGAGGCAGCGCTAACTATGGCTACACCTTC
>TRBJ1-2|once|TRBV4-1|-
CASSQDVGGYGYTF
TGCGCCAGCAGCCAAGATGTAGGGGGCTATGGCTACACCTTC
>TRBJ2-3|-|TRBV5-1|TRBD2
CASSTTGTSGTDTQYF
TGCGCCAGCAGTACTACCGGGACTAGCGGCACAGATACGCAGTATTTT
>TRBJ1-2|-|TRBV19|-
CASSSKIEDGYTF
TGTGCCAGTAGCTCAAAAATTGAGGATGGCTACACCTTC
>TRBJ2-7|-|TRBV18|TRBD2
CASSGTRSEAQYF
TGTGCCAGCTCAGGGACTAGGTCGGAGGCGCAGTACTTC
>TRBJ1-2|-|TRBV6-4|-
CASSDSSFYGYTF
TGTGCCAGCAGTGACTCCAGTTTCTATGGCTACACCTTC
>TRBJ2-5|-|TRBV11-1|-
CASSPDGAQETQYF
TGTGCCAGCAGCCCAGATGGGGCACAAGAGACCCAGTACTTC